This T cell receptor (beta chain) was found in a study of CD8+ T cells in alopecia areata. As for this clone: These gene names are mouse names. The CDR3 goes on 4 residues after the read ends, and that part is filled in from the germline J gene.

RNA was extracted and reverse transcribed into cDNA as the sequencing template. Repertoires were generated with immunoSEQ multiplex PCR, while TCRdb's copy carries only in-frame clones and drops some. The repertoire yields around 100,000 clones, none seen only once; the top ten contain about 19%. V lost 5 bases and J lost 2, with 13 bases in between. This CDR3 is 14 amino acids long. CDR1 and CDR2 from the germline V gene are SGHSA and FRNQAP. The TCR comes from a C3H/HeJ mouse with alopecia areata. Mouse MHC haplotype: H2-k. V and J are TRBV16 and TRBJ2-7; tentative D call: TRBD2 (5 bases). Input material: lesional skin. The covered CDR3 bases are TGTGCAAGCAGCCTGGGAGATTCAACCTAT. Protein sequence: CASSLGDSTY. The CDR3 reads in full as CASSLGDSTYEQYF.